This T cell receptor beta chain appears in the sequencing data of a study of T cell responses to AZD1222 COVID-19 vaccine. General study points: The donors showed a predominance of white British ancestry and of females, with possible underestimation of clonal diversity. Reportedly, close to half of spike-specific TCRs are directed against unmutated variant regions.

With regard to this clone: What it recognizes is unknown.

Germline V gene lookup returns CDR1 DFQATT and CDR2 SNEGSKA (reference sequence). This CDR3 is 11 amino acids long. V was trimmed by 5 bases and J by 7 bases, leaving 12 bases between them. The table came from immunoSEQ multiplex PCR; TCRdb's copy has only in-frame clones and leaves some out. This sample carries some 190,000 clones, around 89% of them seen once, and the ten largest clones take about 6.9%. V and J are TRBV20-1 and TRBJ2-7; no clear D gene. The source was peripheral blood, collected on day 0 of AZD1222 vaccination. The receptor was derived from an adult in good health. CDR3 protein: CSAPGLIEQYF. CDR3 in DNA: TGCAGTGCTCCTGGGTTGATTGAGCAGTACTTC.